A single sample gave rise to the 22 T cell receptor beta chains below, sequenced in a study of OX40 agonist ivuxolimab in advanced cancers. Assay: immunoSEQ multiplex PCR; the TCRdb copy retains only in-frame clones and omits some. The table shows 120,000 or so clones, with 89% occurring only once. The sequences come from CD4+ or CD8+ T cells sorted from blood, collected in a trial of the OX40 agonist ivuxolimab. Receptors were obtained from an adult with an advanced solid tumor such as melanoma, head and neck, liver or kidney cancer.

The V gene is TRBV5-6, the J gene TRBJ2-5; perhaps TRBD1 as D (5 bases). The CDR3 has 16 residues. Looked up from germline, CDR1 is SGHDT and CDR2 is YYEEEE. V gave up 2 bases and J gave up 7 bases, with 21 bases separating them. CDR3 amino acids: CASSFPLGAGQVTQYF. CDR3 DNA: TGTGCCAGCAGCTTCCCCCTTGGTGCAGGGCAGGTGACCCAGTACTTC.

The chain has TRBV21-1 and TRBJ2-7. TRBV21-1 is annotated as a pseudogene. CDR3 size: 9 residues. The CDR3 bases are TGTGCCAGCAAGGCCGAGCAGTACTTC. The encoded protein is CASKAEQYF.

This rearrangement joins TRBV7-9 to TRBJ1-5, with unresolved D. The V end lost 5 bases, the J end lost 5 bases, and 7 bases lay between the germline ends. The CDR3 is 12 residues long. Germline V CDR1 and CDR2: SEHNR, FQNEAQ (reference sequence). CDR3 protein: CASSSQDQPQHF. The CDR3 DNA follows: TGTGCCAGCAGCAGCCAAGATCAGCCCCAGCATTTT.

To note about this clone: Other DNA sequences in the sample encode the same CDR3. V gene TRBV30 combines with J gene TRBJ1-2; a weak D match, TRBD1 (5 bases). Deletions cut 0 bases from V and 4 bases from J, with 9 bases between. Per germline, CDR1 GTSNPN and CDR2 SVGIG (reference sequence). The CDR3 runs to 13 residues. CDR3 protein: CAWSVGAGYGYTF. DNA of the CDR3: TGTGCCTGGAGTGTTGGGGCGGGCTATGGCTACACCTTC.

The genes are TRBV28 and TRBJ1-1; possibly TRBD1 for D (5 bases). Per the germline V gene, CDR1 is MDHEN and CDR2 is SYDVKM. V lost 5 bases and J lost 6, with 13 bases in between. This CDR3 has 13 residues. CDR3 residues: CASSLGTLAEAFF. The DNA of the CDR3 is TGTGCCAGCAGTCTCGGGACTTTGGCTGAAGCTTTCTTT.

This clone was seen just once. This chain uses TRBV5-5 with TRBJ2-5; D uncertain. CDR1 is SGHKS, CDR2 YYEKEE, per germline (reference sequence). V was cut by 4 bases and J by 5 bases, with 18 bases left in between. The CDR3 sequence is 15 residues long. CDR3 sequence reads: CASSPISDPTETQYF. The CDR3 DNA sequence: TGTGCCAGCAGCCCGATTAGTGACCCCACGGAGACCCAGTACTTC. Complete variable domain (other parts from reference TRBV5-5 and TRBJ2-5): DAGVTQSPTHLIKTRGQQVTLRCSPISGHKSVSWYQQVLGQGPQFIFQYYEKEERGRGNFPDRFSARQFPNYSSELNVNALLLGDSALYLCASSPISDPTETQYFGPGTRLLVL.

The chain couples TRBV4-1 to TRBJ2-2; 7 bases fit TRBD1. The CDR3 has 15 residues. The V gene end was trimmed by 1 base and the J gene end by 3 bases; junction bases not matched to a gene: 2. Germline lookup yields CDR1 MGHRA and CDR2 YSYEKL. The CDR3 sequence: CASSQADRDTGELFF. The CDR3 DNA follows: TGCGCCAGCAGCCAAGCAGACAGGGACACCGGGGAGCTGTTTTTT.

This clone was recorded once. The chain carries TRBV6-1 and TRBJ1-1, with 7 bases identical to TRBD1. The CDR3 runs 13 residues. The J segment lost 3 bases and the V segment lost 10 bases, leaving 8 bases of the junction unmatched. Germline CDR1 and CDR2: MNHNS and SASEGT. This chain's CDR3 is CATQGGGYTEAFF. As DNA, the CDR3 is TGTGCCACCCAAGGGGGCGGTTACACTGAAGCTTTCTTT.

The chain is built from TRBV4-2 and TRBJ1-2; 12 bases agree with TRBD1. Trimming took 0 bases from V and 3 from J; bases not matched to a gene: 8. The CDR3 contains 18 residues. Germline V gives CDR1 LGHNA, CDR2 YNFKEQ. The chain's CDR3 is CASSQEPGGTGGDYGYTF. DNA of the CDR3: TGTGCCAGCAGCCAAGAGCCCGGGGGGACAGGGGGCGACTATGGCTACACCTTC.

The chain recombines TRBV28 with TRBJ2-1, with 8 bases aligning to TRBD2. This CDR3 has 17 amino acids. Germline V CDR1 and CDR2: MDHEN, SYDVKM. The ends lost 4 bases at V and 3 bases at J; junction bases unmatched: 11. The CDR3 bases are TGTGCCAGCAGTTCCCCGGGAGGGGGAGTCTACTACAATGAGCAGTTCTTC. This translates into CASSSPGGGVYYNEQFF.

As to this clone: A junction boundary mismatches the germline segment, possibly from a read error. The chain links TRBV27 to TRBJ1-1; D unresolved. The CDR3 has 13 amino acids. The germline gives CDR1 MNHEY, CDR2 SMNVEV (reference sequence). The CDR3 nucleotides are TGCCAAGTCTCAAATCGACGGAACACTGAAGCTTTCTTT. Translation gives CQVSNRRNTEAFF.

The V and J genes are TRBV19 and TRBJ2-7, with D tentatively TRBD1 or TRBD2 (5 bases each). The CDR3 has 13 residues. Germline CDR1 and CDR2: LNHDA and SQIVND (reference sequence). The germline V and J ends were trimmed by 5 bases and 6 bases, with 14 bases remaining between them. CDR3 residues: CASSSSGALEQYF. DNA of the CDR3: TGTGCCAGTAGTTCGTCCGGGGCTCTCGAGCAGTACTTC.

The chain links TRBV25-1 to TRBJ2-2, with 8 bases lining up with TRBD1. CDR3 size: 16 residues. V dropped 2 bases and J dropped 1; count of bases not matched to a gene: 3. Germline values: CDR1 MGHDK, CDR2 SYGVNS. DNA for the CDR3: TGTGCCAGCAGTGAAAAGGGGACAGGGAACACCGGGGAGCTGTTTTTT. This encodes CASSEKGTGNTGELFF.

CDR3 loop: CATSRHRTSGESYEQYF. DNA for the CDR3: TGTGCCACCAGCAGACATAGGACTAGCGGCGAATCCTACGAGCAGTACTTC. This chain links TRBV15 with TRBJ2-7; 10 nucleotides match TRBD2. Germline trimming cut 2 bases from V and 1 base from J; bases unmatched to any gene: 8. Germline-derived CDR1 and CDR2 are LNHNV and YYDKDF (reference sequence). The CDR3 totals 17 residues.

V usage is TRBV5-4 and J usage is TRBJ2-3; D ambiguous. The CDR3 is 14 residues long. Trimming removed 4 bases at V and 0 bases at J, with 9 bases between. Germline lookup yields CDR1 SGHNT and CDR2 YYREEE (reference sequence). CDR3: CASSPGGSTDTQYF. The CDR3 DNA sequence: TGTGCCAGCAGCCCCGGCGGAAGCACAGATACGCAGTATTTT.

The V call is TRBV9, the J call TRBJ1-3; TRBD1 aligns across 9 bases. The junction had 5 bases not matched to a gene; V was cut back by 4 bases and J by 3 bases. Germline assignment: CDR1 SGDLS and CDR2 YYNGEE. This CDR3 spans 15 amino acids. The CDR3 sequence is CASSSGQGDGNTIYF. The DNA for the CDR3 is TGTGCCAGCAGCTCGGGACAGGGTGATGGAAACACCATATATTTT. The whole variable domain, filled in from reference TRBV9 and TRBJ1-3, reads DSGVTQTPKHLITATGQRVTLRCSPRSGDLSVYWYQQSLDQGLQFLIQYYNGEERAKGNILERFSAQQFPDLHSELNLSSLELGDSALYFCASSSGQGDGNTIYFGEGSWLTVV.

This clone was seen only once. The rearrangement joins TRBV29-1 to TRBJ2-1; 14 bases are a match to TRBD2. Trimming removed 4 bases from V and 12 bases from J; junction bases left unmatched: 5. Germline V lookup: CDR1 SQVTM, CDR2 ANQGSEA. This CDR3 spans 13 amino acids. The CDR3 coding sequence is TGCAGCGTTGTAGGGACTAGCGGGGGCCCGCAGTTCTTC. Amino acids: CSVVGTSGGPQFF.

The chain employs TRBV6-1 and TRBJ1-2, with 11 positions matching TRBD1. Losses at the gene ends were 2 bases for V and 5 bases for J; bases not matched to a gene: 10. Germline CDR1 is MNHNS and CDR2 is SASEGT. The CDR3 has 17 amino acids. The CDR3 DNA reads TGTGCCAGCAGTGAATTTGTTATCGGACAGGGGGCTTATGGCTACACCTTC. Translation gives CASSEFVIGQGAYGYTF.

The chain employs TRBV29-1 and TRBJ2-1; D not certain. V lost 8 bases and J lost 0, with 14 bases in between. Germline CDR1 is SQVTM and CDR2 is ANQGSEA. The CDR3 sequence is 14 residues long. The CDR3 region has the DNA TGCAGCACCGTCCTAACCGTCTCCTACAATGAGCAGTTCTTC. This codes for CSTVLTVSYNEQFF.

This chain links TRBV7-7 with TRBJ2-2; D might be TRBD2 (6 bases). The CDR3 extends over 16 amino acids. Germline V lookup: CDR1 SSHAT, CDR2 FNYEAQ (reference sequence). V was pared by 2 bases and J by 6 bases, with 16 bases between. CDR3 sequence (DNA): TGTGCCAGCAGCTTAACTGCGGGGCAAGGGGCCGGGGAGCTGTTTTTT. Protein sequence: CASSLTAGQGAGELFF.

The V call is TRBV6-5, the J call TRBJ1-2; unclear D gene. Germline V CDR1 and CDR2: MNHEY, SVGAGI. V lost 4 bases to trimming and J lost 6 bases, with 15 bases between them. The length of the CDR3 is 14 residues. CDR3 amino acids: CASSSFPGPDGYTF. The CDR3 DNA sequence: TGTGCCAGCAGTTCCTTCCCCGGACCCGATGGCTACACCTTC.

The rearrangement uses TRBV11-2 and TRBJ1-2, with D uncertain. The CDR3 is 13 amino acids. Per the germline V gene, CDR1 is SGHAT and CDR2 is FQNNGV. V was pared by 3 bases and J by 4 bases, with 9 bases between. CDR3 in amino acids: CASSLAGTYGYTF. Here the CDR3 DNA reads TGTGCCAGCAGCTTGGCAGGAACCTATGGCTACACCTTC.